One sample yielded the 15 T cell receptor beta chains listed below, sequenced in a study of blood T cell repertoires in COVID-19. Method: immunoSEQ multiplex PCR; TCRdb's copy keeps in-frame clones and lacks some. The sample records 380,000 or so clones, approximately 90% being singletons. Sequencing was done on a sample of PBMCs or T cells enriched from blood (not recorded which). These TCRs come from a woman under 40 with acute COVID-19.

The chain is built from TRBV13 and TRBJ1-5, with D unclear. Trimming cost V 0 bases and J 9 bases, with 9 bases left between them. CDR1 and CDR2 (germline): PRHDT, FYEKMQ (reference sequence). CDR3 length equals 13 residues. CDR3 protein: CASSLGEQRPQHF. For the CDR3, the DNA is TGTGCCAGCAGCTTAGGCGAACAACGGCCCCAGCATTTT.

The rearrangement links TRBV5-6 to TRBJ2-7, with 10 bases identical to TRBD1. J lost 6 bases, V lost 3 bases, and 3 bases had no gene match. Per the germline V gene, CDR1 is SGHDT and CDR2 is YYEEEE. The CDR3 is 13 amino acids. As DNA, the CDR3 is TGTGCCAGCAGCTGGAGGACAGGGGGCGAGCAGTACTTC. This gives the protein CASSWRTGGEQYF. The complete variable domain, with remaining parts taken from reference TRBV5-6 and TRBJ2-7, reads DAGVTQSPTHLIKTRGQQVTLRCSPKSGHDTVSWYQQALGQGPQFIFQYYEEEERQRGNFPDRFSGHQFPNYSSELNVNALLLGDSALYLCASSWRTGGEQYFGPGTRLTVT.

The chain carries TRBV18 and TRBJ1-1; 7 bases match TRBD1. The germline gives CDR1 KGHSH, CDR2 LQKENI. Losses at the gene ends were 2 bases for V and 6 bases for J; bases not matched to a gene: 6. The CDR3 length is 14 residues. The CDR3 coding sequence is TGTGCCAGCTCACCAATCATAGGGGGCGCTGAAGCTTTCTTT. Translating it yields CASSPIIGGAEAFF.

The chain recombines TRBV7-3 with TRBJ2-3; 8 bases map to TRBD2. The V gene end was trimmed by 4 bases and the J gene end by 3 bases; junction bases not matched to a gene: 6. The germline CDR1 and CDR2 sequences are SGHTA and FQGTGA. The CDR3 totals 15 residues. The chain's CDR3 is CASSYRGGGTDTQYF. CDR3 nucleotides: TGTGCCAGCAGCTACCGGGGGGGCGGTACAGATACGCAGTATTTT.

The gene calls are TRBV4-2 and TRBJ2-6; tentatively, D is TRBD1 (6 bases). Germline V lookup: CDR1 LGHNA, CDR2 YNFKEQ. V lost 3 bases and J 0 bases, leaving 12 bases between the germline ends. This CDR3 region has 17 residues. CDR3 protein: CASSQGDKFSGANVLTF. CDR3 sequence (DNA): TGTGCCAGCAGCCAGGGGGACAAATTCTCTGGGGCCAACGTCCTGACTTTC.

This clone was recorded only once. This chain connects TRBV9 to TRBJ2-7; the D gene is possibly TRBD2 (6 bases). V shed 3 bases and J shed 4 bases, with 17 bases lying between them. Germline V gene sequence: CDR1 SGDLS, CDR2 YYNGEE. CDR3 length: 15 residues. Here the CDR3 reads CASSASYSGPYEQYF. In DNA, the CDR3 is TGTGCCAGCAGCGCCTCTTATAGCGGCCCTTACGAGCAGTACTTC.

This clone was seen only a few times. V and J are TRBV5-5 and TRBJ1-1, with 7 bases lining up with TRBD1. V dropped 3 bases and J dropped 5; count of bases not matched to a gene: 10. The germline V gene has CDR1 SGHKS and CDR2 YYEKEE (reference sequence). The CDR3 spans 15 residues. CDR3 DNA sequence: TGTGCCAGCAGCTCCTACCAGGGGGTAAGTACTGAAGCTTTCTTT. Protein product: CASSSYQGVSTEAFF.

J is TRBJ1-2 and V is TRBV9, with a weak D call TRBD1 (5 bases). Deletions cut 7 bases from V and 3 bases from J, with 19 bases between. The CDR3 has 15 residues. From germline, CDR1 is SGDLS and CDR2 YYNGEE. CDR3 loop: CASGQLAGPDYGYTF. The CDR3 coding sequence is TGTGCCAGCGGACAATTGGCCGGGCCGGACTATGGCTACACCTTC.

The chain is built from TRBV5-4 and TRBJ2-6, with 10 bases aligning to TRBD1. The CDR3 totals 17 residues. With 3 bases clipped from V and 2 bases from J, the junction kept 5 bases outside the gene matches. Germline V gives CDR1 SGHNT, CDR2 YYREEE (reference sequence). The CDR3 DNA reads as TGTGCCAGCAGCTCTTATGGACAGGGGGCTGGGGCCAACGTCCTGACTTTC. Its protein product is CASSSYGQGAGANVLTF.

V gene TRBV9 combines with J gene TRBJ1-4, with TRBD1 as a possible D gene (5 bases). CDR3 length: 14 residues. Per the germline V gene, CDR1 is SGDLS and CDR2 is YYNGEE. V lost 4 bases and J lost 2, with 9 bases in between. The CDR3 loop reads CASSLRGTNEKLFF. The CDR3 DNA follows: TGTGCCAGCAGCCTCCGGGGGACTAATGAAAAACTGTTTTTT. Full variable domain (outside the CDR3, taken from reference TRBV9 and TRBJ1-4): DSGVTQTPKHLITATGQRVTLRCSPRSGDLSVYWYQQSLDQGLQFLIQYYNGEERAKGNILERFSAQQFPDLHSELNLSSLELGDSALYFCASSLRGTNEKLFFGSGTQLSVL.

CDR3 nucleotide sequence: TGCGCCAGCAGTGAGTTAAAGGGGACAGGGTCCCACGAGCAGTACTTC. This codes for CASSELKGTGSHEQYF. This sequence joins TRBV10-1 and TRBJ2-7; 9 bases map to TRBD1. The CDR3 consists of 16 residues. V lost 1 base and J lost 5; bases outside the gene matches: 9. CDR1 is WNHNN and CDR2 is SYGVQD in the germline V gene (reference sequence).

This chain connects TRBV12-3 or TRBV12-4 to TRBJ2-1; TRBD1 matches at 8 bases. The CDR3 is made up of 13 amino acids. V shed 5 bases, J shed 13 bases, and the junction held 10 bases outside the gene matches. The CDR3 bases are TGTGCCAGCAGTCCAGGACAGGGTTTTCCACAGTTCTTC. As protein: CASSPGQGFPQFF.

The chain joins TRBV29-1 to TRBJ1-2; no definite D call. The V end was cut by 4 bases, the J end by 4 bases, with 10 bases between. Germline CDR1 is SQVTM and CDR2 is ANQGSEA. This CDR3 has 12 amino acids. The CDR3 coding sequence is TGCAGCGTTGGGGAGGGCGGCTATGGCTACACCTTC. Amino acid sequence: CSVGEGGYGYTF.

The chain uses TRBV7-2 and TRBJ2-1; no firm D call. Trimming took off 3 bases at V and 9 bases at J, with 15 bases between the two ends. This CDR3 is 14 amino acids long. The germline CDR1 and CDR2 sequences are SGHTA and FQGNSA. The CDR3 spells CASSFMPVSAEQFF. Here the CDR3 DNA reads TGTGCCAGCAGCTTCATGCCAGTGTCCGCTGAGCAGTTCTTC.

The rearrangement uses TRBV4-2 and TRBJ1-2; D gene ambiguous. The CDR3 loop spans 12 amino acids. V was pared by 0 bases and J by 7 bases, with 6 bases between. Germline loops: CDR1 LGHNA, CDR2 YNFKEQ. CDR3 sequence: CASSQDPGGYTF. DNA for the CDR3: TGTGCCAGCAGCCAAGATCCGGGTGGCTACACCTTC.